These 14 T cell receptor beta chains originate from one sample sequenced in a study of T-cell reconstitution after alpha-beta-depleted transplantation in children. This sample's TCRbeta library carried unique molecular identifier barcodes. MiXCR, applied by TCRdb to the PCR reads, yields one record per CDR3 protein. The profile shows over 150,000 distinct CDR3 sequences, around 10% of them singletons. The sample consisted of PBMCs, taken before TCRalphabeta/CD19-depleted stem cell transplant. These receptors were obtained from a boy aged 2-15 years with acute myeloid leukemia, due to receive a stem cell transplant.

This clonotype was recorded at least ten times. The genes are TRBV29-1 and TRBJ2-7; D unclear. Germline V CDR1 and CDR2: SQVTM, ANQGSEA. Between the trimmed V and J ends, which lost 0 bases and 7 bases, there was a span of 16 bases. The CDR3 consists of 14 residues. CDR3 DNA sequence: TGCAGCGTTGAAGATCAAACCGGCCCGTGGGAGCAGTACTTC. Amino acid sequence: CSVEDQTGPWEQYF.

This clonotype was detected ten times or more. The CDR3 nucleotides read TGTGCCAGCTCACCTATCAGGGCCGATCAGCCCCAGCATTTT. As protein: CASSPIRADQPQHF. The J gene is TRBJ1-5, the V gene TRBV18; tentative D call: TRBD1 (5 bases). This CDR3 is built from 14 residues. The germline CDR1 and CDR2 sequences are KGHSH and LQKENI. V was trimmed by 3 bases and J by 5 bases, leaving 11 bases between them.

The gene calls are TRBV30 and TRBJ2-1, with a possible D match to TRBD2 (6 bases). CDR3 length: 15 amino acids. The V end lost 3 bases, the J end lost 0 bases, and 12 bases lay between the germline ends. CDR1 GTSNPN and CDR2 SVGIG come from the germline V gene (reference sequence). CDR3 coding DNA: TGTGCCTGGAGCTCGGGACTCAGCTCCTACAATGAGCAGTTCTTC. Translated, it gives CAWSSGLSSYNEQFF.

This clonotype was picked up many times. V usage is TRBV12-3 or TRBV12-4 and J usage is TRBJ1-6; 8 nucleotides align to TRBD1. This CDR3 is built from 17 residues. Trimming at V came to 5 bases and at J to 9 bases, leaving 15 bases not matched to a gene. The CDR3 bases are TGTGCCAGCAGTACGGGAACCTGGACAGGGTTATTTTCACCCCTCCACTTT. The encoded protein is CASSTGTWTGLFSPLHF.

This clonotype was seen many times. This chain joins TRBV20-1 and TRBJ1-1, with TRBD1 matching 8 bases. Germline trimming cut 4 bases from V and 10 bases from J; bases unmatched to any gene: 8. CDR3 length: 12 residues. The germline CDR1 and CDR2 sequences are DFQATT and SNEGSKA (reference sequence). Here the CDR3 DNA reads TGCAGTGCTATGACAGGGGCCCCGATAGCTTTCTTT. It is translated as CSAMTGAPIAFF.

This clonotype was found many times. The gene calls are TRBV3-1 and TRBJ2-3; a weak D match, TRBD2 (5 bases). V lost 1 base, J lost 0 bases, and 14 bases lay in between. The CDR3 has 17 amino acids. Germline lookup yields CDR1 LGHDT and CDR2 YNNKEL (reference sequence). CDR3 amino acids: CASSQAVDWRSTDTQYF. CDR3 DNA: TGTGCCAGCAGCCAAGCAGTGGACTGGAGGAGCACAGATACGCAGTATTTT.

This clonotype was seen repeatedly, ten times or more. This rearrangement joins TRBV5-1 to TRBJ2-7; TRBD1 matches 8 bases. CDR3 size: 15 residues. CDR1 and CDR2 (germline): SGHRS, YFSETQ. Trimming cost V 0 bases and J 2 bases; bases outside gene matches: 4. In nucleotides, the CDR3 is TGCGCCAGCAGCTTGGACGGACAGGGTGCCTACGAGCAGTACTTC. Its translation: CASSLDGQGAYEQYF.

The rearrangement links TRBV5-6 to TRBJ1-1; D call uncertain. V was trimmed by 2 bases and J by 1 base, leaving 9 bases between them. The germline V gene encodes CDR1 SGHDT and CDR2 YYEEEE. This CDR3 region has 14 residues. For the CDR3, the DNA is TGTGCCAGCAGCTTTTTCGCGGAGAACACTGAAGCTTTCTTT. It specifies CASSFFAENTEAFF.

This clonotype came up many times. The junction departs from the called germline gene at one end, perhaps through a read error. J is TRBJ2-2 and V is TRBV7-9; 9 positions match TRBD1. CDR3 length: 15 amino acids. Germline CDR1 SEHNR, CDR2 FQNEAQ (reference sequence). CDR3 protein: CASTLLGQGSGELFF. The CDR3 DNA reads as TGTGCCAGCACCTTACTGGGACAGGGTTCCGGGGAGCTGTTTTTT.

This clonotype occurred many times. V is TRBV18 and J is TRBJ2-2; D remains ambiguous. This CDR3 contains 14 residues. With 1 base removed from V and 1 base from J, the gap between germline ends came to 4 bases. Germline V gene sequence: CDR1 KGHSH, CDR2 LQKENI. The CDR3 DNA reads TGTGCCAGCTCACCACGGCAGAACACCGGGGAGCTGTTTTTT. Amino acid sequence: CASSPRQNTGELFF.

This clonotype occurred many times. The V call is TRBV20-1, the J call TRBJ2-3; TRBD2 is a possible D gene (6 bases). Trimming removed 3 bases from V and 4 bases from J, with 11 bases in between. CDR1 DFQATT and CDR2 SNEGSKA come from the germline V gene (reference sequence). This CDR3 has 13 residues. This chain's CDR3 is CSASGGPADTQYF. The CDR3 DNA reads TGCAGTGCTAGCGGGGGTCCAGCAGATACGCAGTATTTT.

Concerning this clonotype: This may be a read error, as it is one base from a much larger clone. For the CDR3, the DNA is TGTGCCAGCAGTCCCCCGGGACAGGGTCGCCACGAGCAGTCCTTC. Amino acids: CASSPPGQGRHEQSF. The rearrangement uses TRBV28 and TRBJ2-7; 9 bases fit TRBD1. CDR1 and CDR2 from the germline V gene are MDHEN and SYDVKM. The CDR3 runs 15 residues.

This clonotype was seen repeatedly, ten times or more. This chain connects TRBV5-1 to TRBJ2-1; TRBD2 matches at 9 bases. The CDR3 sequence is 18 residues long. With 2 bases clipped from V and 4 bases from J, the junction kept 13 bases outside the gene matches. Germline CDR1 is SGHRS and CDR2 is YFSETQ. CDR3 region: CASSFPDRIAGAYNEQFF. The CDR3 coding sequence is TGCGCCAGCAGCTTTCCGGACCGGATAGCGGGAGCGTACAATGAGCAGTTCTTC.

In this sample, this clonotype turned up a few times. The chain recombines TRBV20-1 with TRBJ2-7, with TRBD2 matching 7 bases. The CDR3 covers 17 residues. The trim removed 5 bases at V and 2 bases at J, leaving 18 bases unmatched. CDR1 DFQATT and CDR2 SNEGSKA come from the germline V gene (reference sequence). The CDR3 sequence is CSACPSLGSGNTYEQYF. The CDR3 coding sequence is TGCAGTGCTTGTCCCTCTTTGGGAAGCGGGAACACCTACGAGCAGTACTTC.